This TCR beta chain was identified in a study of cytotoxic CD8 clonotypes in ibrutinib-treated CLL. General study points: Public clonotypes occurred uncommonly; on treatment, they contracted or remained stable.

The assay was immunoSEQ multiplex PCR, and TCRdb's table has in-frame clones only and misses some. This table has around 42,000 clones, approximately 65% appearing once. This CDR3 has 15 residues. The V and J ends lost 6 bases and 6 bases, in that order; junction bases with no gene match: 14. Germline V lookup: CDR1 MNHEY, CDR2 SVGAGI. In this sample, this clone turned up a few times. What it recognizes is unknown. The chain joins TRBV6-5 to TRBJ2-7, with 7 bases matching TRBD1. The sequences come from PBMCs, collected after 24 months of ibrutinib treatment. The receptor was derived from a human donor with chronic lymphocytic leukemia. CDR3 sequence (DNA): TGTGCCAGCAGAAACCGTCGACAGGGTCTAGCCGAGCAGTACTTC. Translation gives CASRNRRQGLAEQYF.